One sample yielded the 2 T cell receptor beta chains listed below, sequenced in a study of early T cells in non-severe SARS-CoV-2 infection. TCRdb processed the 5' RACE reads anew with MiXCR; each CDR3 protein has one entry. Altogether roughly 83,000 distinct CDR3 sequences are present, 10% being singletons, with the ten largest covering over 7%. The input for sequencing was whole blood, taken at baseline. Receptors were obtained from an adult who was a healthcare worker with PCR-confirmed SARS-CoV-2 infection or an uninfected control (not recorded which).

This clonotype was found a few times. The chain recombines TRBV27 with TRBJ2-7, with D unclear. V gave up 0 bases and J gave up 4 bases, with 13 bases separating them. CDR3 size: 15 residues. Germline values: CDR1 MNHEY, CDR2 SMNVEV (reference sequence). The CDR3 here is CASSLSGLLSYEQYF. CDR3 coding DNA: TGTGCCAGCAGTTTATCGGGGTTACTGAGTTACGAGCAGTACTTC.

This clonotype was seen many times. The CDR3, as DNA: TGTGCCACCTCCGAGGCTCGCCTCGGGACCCAGTACTTC. Translated, it gives CATSEARLGTQYF. The chain carries TRBV2 and TRBJ2-5; no reliable D call. The CDR3 has 13 amino acids. V was pared by 10 bases and J by 7 bases, with 19 bases between. CDR1 SNHLY and CDR2 FYNNEI come from the germline V gene.